The 13 T cell receptor beta chains below all came from one sample that was sequenced in a study of T cells in tuberculosis. Sequencing was performed with immunoSEQ multiplex PCR; in TCRdb, only in-frame clones are kept and a portion is missing. This table holds roughly 35,000 clones, 91% found once. Sequencing input: PBMCs. The receptors stem from a donor aged 10 to 29 with latent tuberculosis or without tuberculosis infection.

V is TRBV7-9 and J is TRBJ1-5, with TRBD1 matching 7 bases. In germline, CDR1 is SEHNR, CDR2 FQNEAQ (reference sequence). The V segment lost 1 base and the J segment 8 bases; nucleotides outside the gene matches: 8. This CDR3 contains 15 residues. CDR3: CASSLEKTGREPQHF. The CDR3 DNA reads as TGTGCCAGCAGCTTAGAGAAGACAGGGCGGGAGCCCCAGCATTTT.

The chain couples TRBV5-4 to TRBJ2-7; no firm D call. This CDR3 has 14 amino acids. The germline CDR1 and CDR2 sequences are SGHNT and YYREEE (reference sequence). V was clipped by 5 bases and J by 0 bases, with 12 bases between them. This CDR3 is CASRLEDNSYEQYF. The DNA of the CDR3 is TGTGCCAGCAGACTTGAAGACAACTCCTACGAGCAGTACTTC.

V gene TRBV4-2 combines with J gene TRBJ2-2; 10 nucleotides align to TRBD2. J was trimmed by 3 bases and V by 0 bases; bases with no gene match: 7. The CDR3 covers 18 residues. The germline V gene encodes CDR1 LGHNA and CDR2 YNFKEQ. The CDR3 is CASSQERLAGVDTGELFF. The CDR3 nucleotides are TGTGCCAGCAGCCAAGAGAGACTAGCGGGCGTAGACACCGGGGAGCTGTTTTTT.

V is TRBV4-3 and J is TRBJ1-3; D perhaps matches TRBD1 (6 bases). The germline V gene has CDR1 LGHNA and CDR2 YSLEER. Between the trimmed V and J ends, which lost 3 bases and 1 base, there was a span of 10 bases. The CDR3 loop spans 15 amino acids. CDR3 nucleotide sequence: TGCGCCAGCAGCCACAACAGGGCTTCTGGAAACACCATATATTTT. It translates to CASSHNRASGNTIYF.

This clone was counted a single time. The V gene is TRBV15, the J gene TRBJ2-7, with 7 nucleotides matching TRBD1. Germline V gene lookup returns CDR1 LNHNV and CDR2 YYDKDF (reference sequence). This CDR3 comprises 15 residues. With 0 bases clipped from V and 3 bases from J, the junction kept 5 bases outside the gene matches. CDR3 sequence (DNA): TGTGCCACCAGCAGAGACTCGGGACAGAACTACGAGCAGTACTTC. Its translation: CATSRDSGQNYEQYF.

The chain employs TRBV6-5 and TRBJ2-7; weak D call: TRBD2 (6 bases). CDR3 size: 12 residues. The V gene lost 6 bases and the J gene lost 7 bases, with 13 bases spanning the gap. Germline CDR1 and CDR2: MNHEY and SVGAGI. The CDR3 nucleotides read TGTGCCAGCAGCCCCTCCGGGGGAGAGCAGTACTTC. Protein: CASSPSGGEQYF.

The chain employs TRBV6-5 and TRBJ1-1; 7 bases line up with TRBD1. Per the germline V gene, CDR1 is MNHEY and CDR2 is SVGAGI. This CDR3 is 15 amino acids long. After removal of 8 bases from V and 2 bases from J, the junction contained 11 bases not matched to a gene. The CDR3 nucleotides are TGTGCCAGCGAAAACAGGGGAGTCCTAAACACTGAAGCTTTCTTT. Its protein product is CASENRGVLNTEAFF.

The chain employs TRBV19 and TRBJ2-3; possible D gene TRBD2, 6 bases. Looked up from germline, CDR1 is LNHDA and CDR2 is SQIVND (reference sequence). There are 16 residues in the CDR3. V was shortened by 5 bases and J by 3 bases, with 18 bases between the two germline ends. CDR3 DNA: TGTGCCAGTAGTCCCCCGGCGGGGTATCTGACAGATACGCAGTATTTT. Its translation: CASSPPAGYLTDTQYF.

The chain joins TRBV18 to TRBJ1-3; D is undetermined. Between the trimmed V and J ends, which lost 5 bases and 0 bases, there was a span of 8 bases. The CDR3 extends over 14 amino acids. CDR1 is KGHSH and CDR2 is LQKENI in the germline V gene. CDR3 in amino acids: CASSMAPSGNTIYF. In DNA form, the CDR3 reads TGTGCCAGCTCAATGGCCCCCTCTGGAAACACCATATATTTT.

The V and J genes are TRBV7-2 and TRBJ2-5; D is ambiguous. This CDR3 comprises 14 residues. Trimming removed 1 base at V and 1 base at J, with 7 bases between. The V gene's germline CDR1 is SGHTA and CDR2 FQGNSA. Here the CDR3 reads CASSLGGTQETQYF. DNA of the CDR3: TGTGCCAGCAGCTTAGGCGGTACCCAAGAGACCCAGTACTTC.

V usage is TRBV30 and J usage is TRBJ2-5; D not certain. The CDR3 runs 13 residues. CDR1 and CDR2 from the germline V gene are GTSNPN and SVGIG (reference sequence). V was shortened by 3 bases and J by 2 bases, with 10 bases between the two germline ends. The CDR3 bases are TGTGCCTGGAGCGGGTCAATTCAAGAGACCCAGTACTTC. As protein: CAWSGSIQETQYF.

This clone was found once. The chain combines TRBV27 with TRBJ2-5; the match to TRBD2 covers 8 bases. Germline CDR1 MNHEY, CDR2 SMNVEV (reference sequence). The length of the CDR3 is 17 residues. V dropped 5 bases and J dropped 5; count of bases not matched to a gene: 16. The CDR3 spells CASSPLLPGTSRETQYF. CDR3 sequence (DNA): TGTGCCAGCAGTCCACTACTCCCGGGGACTAGTCGGGAGACCCAGTACTTC.

The chain combines TRBV28 with TRBJ2-7, with a tentative D call TRBD1 (5 bases). Trimming pared 2 bases from V and 0 bases from J, leaving 8 bases between. The CDR3 runs 14 residues. Germline CDR1 is MDHEN and CDR2 is SYDVKM. CDR3 region: CASSLDRFSYEQYF. The CDR3 coding sequence is TGTGCCAGCAGTTTAGACAGATTCTCCTACGAGCAGTACTTC.